This T cell receptor (beta chain) was found in a study of T cell responses to AZD1222 COVID-19 vaccine. Notes on the study in general: Sampled repertoires all dated from after the peak T cell response. Seropositive at baseline were only a handful of AZD1222 recipients. A rise in Spike-specific TCR breadth and depth followed two AZD1222 doses. Of spike-specific TCRs, nearly half reportedly target regions left unmutated in variants.

CDR1 and CDR2 (germline): MNHEY, SMNVEV (reference sequence). After removal of 5 bases from V and 9 bases from J, the junction contained 6 bases not matched to a gene. The CDR3 sequence is 15 residues long. Within the sample, this clone is medium-sized. The antigen is unknown. Measured with immunoSEQ multiplex PCR; TCRdb has only the in-frame clones, and not every one. The sample records 90,000 to 95,000 clones, 88% being singletons. This chain links TRBV27 with TRBJ1-6; 11 positions agree with TRBD1. Specimen: peripheral blood, collected 28 days after the second AZD1222 dose. This sequence originates from an adult who received the AZD1222 COVID-19 vaccine. CDR3 region: CASSPWDRGGSPLHF. For the CDR3, the DNA is TGTGCCAGCAGTCCGTGGGACAGGGGGGGTTCACCCCTCCACTTT.